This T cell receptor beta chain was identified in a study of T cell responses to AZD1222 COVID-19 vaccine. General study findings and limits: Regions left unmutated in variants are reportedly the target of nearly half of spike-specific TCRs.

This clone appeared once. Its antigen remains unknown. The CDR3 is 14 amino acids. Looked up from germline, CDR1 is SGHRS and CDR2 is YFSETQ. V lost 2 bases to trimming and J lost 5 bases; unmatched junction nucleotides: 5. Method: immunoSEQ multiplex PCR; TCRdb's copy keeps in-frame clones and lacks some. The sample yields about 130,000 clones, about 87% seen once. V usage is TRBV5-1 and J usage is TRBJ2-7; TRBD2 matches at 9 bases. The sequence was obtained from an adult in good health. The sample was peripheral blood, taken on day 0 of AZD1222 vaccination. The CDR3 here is CASSLTAGGHEQYF. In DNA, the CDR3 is TGCGCCAGCAGCTTAACAGCGGGGGGACACGAGCAGTACTTC.